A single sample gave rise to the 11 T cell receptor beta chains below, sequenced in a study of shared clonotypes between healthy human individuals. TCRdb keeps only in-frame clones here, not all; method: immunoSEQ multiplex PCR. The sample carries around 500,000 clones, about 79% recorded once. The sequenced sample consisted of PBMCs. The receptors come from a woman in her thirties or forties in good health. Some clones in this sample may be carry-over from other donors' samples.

CDR3 DNA sequence: TGTGCCAGCAGTGAGCAACTGAACACTGAAGCTTTCTTT. It translates to CASSEQLNTEAFF. The chain is built from TRBV6-4 and TRBJ1-1; D unresolved. Trimming removed 3 bases at V and 0 bases at J, with 5 bases between. The length of the CDR3 is 13 residues. Germline values: CDR1 MRHNA, CDR2 SNTAGT.

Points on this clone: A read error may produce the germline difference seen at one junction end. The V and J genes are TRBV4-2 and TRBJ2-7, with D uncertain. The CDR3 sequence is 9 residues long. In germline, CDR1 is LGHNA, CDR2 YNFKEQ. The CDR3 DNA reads TGTGCCAGCAGCCAAGAGACGTTATTC. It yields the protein CASSQETLF.

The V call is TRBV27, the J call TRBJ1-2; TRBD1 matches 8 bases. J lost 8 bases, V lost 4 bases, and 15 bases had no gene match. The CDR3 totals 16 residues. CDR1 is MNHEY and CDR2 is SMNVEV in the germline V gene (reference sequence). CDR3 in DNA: TGTGCCAGCAGTTCCTGGAGTAGGGACAGGACGAAAGGCTACACCTTC. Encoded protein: CASSSWSRDRTKGYTF.

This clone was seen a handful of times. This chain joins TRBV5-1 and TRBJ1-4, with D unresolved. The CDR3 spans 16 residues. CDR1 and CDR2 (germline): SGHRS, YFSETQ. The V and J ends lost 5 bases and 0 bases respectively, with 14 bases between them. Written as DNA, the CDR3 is TGCGCCAGCAGTGACGAGACCCCCCCAACTAATGAAAAACTGTTTTTT. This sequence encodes CASSDETPPTNEKLFF.

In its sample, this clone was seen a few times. CDR3 sequence: CASSGSTGWAEQYF. In DNA, the CDR3 is TGTGCCAGCAGCGGAAGCACGGGATGGGCCGAGCAGTACTTC. The chain joins TRBV7-9 to TRBJ2-7; D is perhaps TRBD2 (5 bases). Germline-derived CDR1 and CDR2 are SEHNR and FQNEAQ (reference sequence). This CDR3 region has 14 residues. V shed 5 bases and J shed 6 bases, with 17 bases lying between them.

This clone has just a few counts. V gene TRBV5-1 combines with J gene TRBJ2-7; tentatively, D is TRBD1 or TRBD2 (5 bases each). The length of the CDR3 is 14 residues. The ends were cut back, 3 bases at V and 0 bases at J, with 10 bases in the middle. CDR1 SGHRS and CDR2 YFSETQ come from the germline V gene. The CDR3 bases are TGCGCCAGCAGCTGGGGACCAAGCTCCTACGAGCAGTACTTC. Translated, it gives CASSWGPSSYEQYF.

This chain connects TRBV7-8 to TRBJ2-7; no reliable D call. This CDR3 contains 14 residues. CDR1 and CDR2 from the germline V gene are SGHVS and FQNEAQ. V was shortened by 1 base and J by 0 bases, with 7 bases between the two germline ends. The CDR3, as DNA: TGTGCCAGCAGCTTAGGCAGGAACTCCTACGAGCAGTACTTC. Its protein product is CASSLGRNSYEQYF.

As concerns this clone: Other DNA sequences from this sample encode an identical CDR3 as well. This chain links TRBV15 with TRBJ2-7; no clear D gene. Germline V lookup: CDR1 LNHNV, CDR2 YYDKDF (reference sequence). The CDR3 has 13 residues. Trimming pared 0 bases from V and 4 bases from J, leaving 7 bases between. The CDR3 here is CATSRDLGYEQYF. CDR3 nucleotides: TGTGCCACCAGCAGAGATTTGGGATACGAGCAGTACTTC.

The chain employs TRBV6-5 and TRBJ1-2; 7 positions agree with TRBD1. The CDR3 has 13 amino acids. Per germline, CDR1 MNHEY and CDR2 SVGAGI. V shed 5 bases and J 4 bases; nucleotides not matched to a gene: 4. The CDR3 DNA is TGTGCCAGCAGTCTTACAGGGGCCTATGGCTACACCTTC. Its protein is CASSLTGAYGYTF.

The CDR3 region is CASSLVQGTYGYTF. The CDR3 nucleotides are TGTGCCAGCAGCTTGGTCCAGGGGACCTATGGCTACACCTTC. The chain is built from TRBV5-6 and TRBJ1-2, with D possibly matching TRBD1 (6 bases). CDR1 is SGHDT, CDR2 YYEEEE, per germline. The CDR3 is 14 residues long. V was pared by 0 bases and J by 4 bases, with 10 bases between.

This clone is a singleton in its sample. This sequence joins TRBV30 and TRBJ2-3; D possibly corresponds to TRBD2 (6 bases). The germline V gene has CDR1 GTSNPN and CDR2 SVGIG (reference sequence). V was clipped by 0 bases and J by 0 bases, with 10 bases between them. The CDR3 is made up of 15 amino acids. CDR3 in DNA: TGTGCCTGGAGTGTGAGCGGGTCCAGCACAGATACGCAGTATTTT. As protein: CAWSVSGSSTDTQYF.